The clone carrying this T cell receptor (beta chain) was seen a few times. The sample originates from a study of patients and donors after allogeneic stem cell transplantation. MiXCR was run by TCRdb on the RT-PCR reads, yielding one entry per CDR3 protein. The sample holds 390,000 or so distinct CDR3 sequences; about a sixth are singletons and the top ten take 7% to 7.5%. The CDR3 spans 13 residues. V was shortened by 8 bases and J by 7 bases, with 18 bases between the two germline ends. The germline gives CDR1 MNHEY, CDR2 SMNVEV (reference sequence). The sample consisted of blood, either unsorted or a sorted T cell fraction (not recorded which). This sequence joins TRBV27 and TRBJ2-7, with D possibly being TRBD2 (6 bases). This receptor was identified in a human donor who was either an allogeneic HSCT recipient or a stem cell or donor lymphocyte infusion donor (not recorded which). It is not recorded whose cells these are; they may come from a transplant donor. The CDR3 reads CASHSGDPREQYF. The CDR3, as DNA: TGTGCCAGCCATAGCGGAGACCCTCGTGAGCAGTACTTC.